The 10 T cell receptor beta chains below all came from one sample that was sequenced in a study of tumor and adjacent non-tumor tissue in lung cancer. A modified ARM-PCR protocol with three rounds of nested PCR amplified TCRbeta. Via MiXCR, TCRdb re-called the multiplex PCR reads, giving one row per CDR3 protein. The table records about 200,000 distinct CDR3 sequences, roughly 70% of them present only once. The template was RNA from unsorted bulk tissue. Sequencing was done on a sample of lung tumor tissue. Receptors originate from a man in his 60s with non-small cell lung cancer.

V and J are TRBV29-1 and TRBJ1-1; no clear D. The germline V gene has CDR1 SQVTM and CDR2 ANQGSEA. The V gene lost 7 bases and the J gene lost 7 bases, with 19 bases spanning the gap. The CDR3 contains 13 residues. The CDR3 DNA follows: TGCAGCGCGGCTGACATGGGATTTGGTGAAGCTTTCTTT. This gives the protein CSAADMGFGEAFF.

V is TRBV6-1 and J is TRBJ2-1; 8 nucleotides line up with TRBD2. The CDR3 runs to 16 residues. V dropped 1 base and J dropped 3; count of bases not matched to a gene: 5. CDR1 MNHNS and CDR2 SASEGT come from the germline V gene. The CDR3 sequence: CASSEERGLYYNEQFF. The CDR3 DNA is TGTGCCAGCAGTGAAGAGCGGGGGCTGTACTACAATGAGCAGTTCTTC.

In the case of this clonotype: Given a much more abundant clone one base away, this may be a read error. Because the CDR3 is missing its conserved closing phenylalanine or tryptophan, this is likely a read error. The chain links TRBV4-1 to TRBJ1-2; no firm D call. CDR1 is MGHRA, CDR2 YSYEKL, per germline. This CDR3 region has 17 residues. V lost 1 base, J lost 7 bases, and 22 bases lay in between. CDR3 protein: CASSQGTLPSITSGYTY. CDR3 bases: TGCGCCAGCAGCCAAGGGACTCTCCCCTCTATTACGTCTGGCTACACCTAC.

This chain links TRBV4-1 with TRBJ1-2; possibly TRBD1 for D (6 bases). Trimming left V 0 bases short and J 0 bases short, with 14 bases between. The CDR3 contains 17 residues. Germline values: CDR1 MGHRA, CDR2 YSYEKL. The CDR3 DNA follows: TGCGCCAGCAGCCAAGAAGGCGGGGGCCAGGCTAACTATGGCTACACCTTC. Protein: CASSQEGGGQANYGYTF.

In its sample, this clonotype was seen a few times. CDR3 bases: TGTGCCAGCAGCCGTTACTTCATGGGACGGACCTACGAGCAGTACTTC. The encoded protein is CASSRYFMGRTYEQYF. V and J are TRBV4-2 and TRBJ2-7; D possibly uses TRBD1 or TRBD2 (5 bases each). V lost 4 bases, J lost 2 bases, and 18 bases lay in between. CDR3 size: 16 residues. CDR1 and CDR2 (germline): LGHNA, YNFKEQ.

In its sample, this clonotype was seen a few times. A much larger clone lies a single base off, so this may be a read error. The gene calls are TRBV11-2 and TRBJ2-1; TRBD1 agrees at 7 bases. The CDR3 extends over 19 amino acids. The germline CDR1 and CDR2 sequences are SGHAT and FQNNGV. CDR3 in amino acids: CASNLDQHTGAGCYNEQFF. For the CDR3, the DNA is TGTGCCAGCAACTTAGATCAACATACAGGGGCCGGTTGCTACAATGAGCAGTTCTTC.

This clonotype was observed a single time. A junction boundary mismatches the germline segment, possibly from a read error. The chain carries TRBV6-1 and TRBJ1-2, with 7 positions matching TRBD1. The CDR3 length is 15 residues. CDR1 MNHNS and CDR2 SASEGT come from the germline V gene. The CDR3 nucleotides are TGTGCCAGCAGTGAATCTCGACAGGGATGCTATGGTTACACCTTC. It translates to CASSESRQGCYGYTF.

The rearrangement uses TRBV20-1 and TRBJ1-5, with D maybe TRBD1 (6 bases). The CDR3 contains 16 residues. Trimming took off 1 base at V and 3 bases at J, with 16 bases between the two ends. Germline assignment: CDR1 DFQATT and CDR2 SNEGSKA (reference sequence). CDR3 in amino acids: CSARARTDHNNQPQHF. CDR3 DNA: TGCAGTGCTAGAGCTAGGACAGACCATAACAATCAGCCCCAGCATTTT.

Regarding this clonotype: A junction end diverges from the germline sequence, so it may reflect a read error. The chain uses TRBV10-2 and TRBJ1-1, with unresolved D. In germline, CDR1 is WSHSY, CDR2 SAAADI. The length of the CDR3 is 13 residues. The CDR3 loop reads CASSDGQNTEVFF. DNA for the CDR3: TGCGCCAGCAGTGATGGGCAGAACACTGAAGTTTTCTTT.

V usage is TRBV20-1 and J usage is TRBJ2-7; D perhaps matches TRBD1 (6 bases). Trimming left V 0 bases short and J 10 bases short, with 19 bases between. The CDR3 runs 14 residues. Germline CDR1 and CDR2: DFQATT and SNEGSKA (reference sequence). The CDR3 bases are TGCAGTGCTAGAGATTTTCAGGGGACCTACGTACAGTACTTC. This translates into CSARDFQGTYVQYF.